The 22 T cell receptor beta chains below come from one sample, sequenced in a study of Ad26.COV2.S vaccination and SARS-CoV-2 variants. Assay used: immunoSEQ multiplex PCR; TCRdb lists only in-frame clones, some missing. Of hundreds of thousands of clones listed, approximately 89% are singletons. Treatment denoted: around 19 received Ad26.COV2.S at low or high dose, single or two shots; 5 received placebo; per-sample allocation not given. Specimen acquisition occurred on day 63 following the initial vaccine or placebo injection. The material was peripheral blood, obtained in a trial of Ad26.COV2.S vaccine versus placebo. Every receptor here comes from a person between 18 and 65 years old who received the Ad26.COV2.S COVID-19 vaccine or a placebo.

This clone was counted a few times. V is TRBV5-1 and J is TRBJ1-2; D not resolved. Germline V lookup: CDR1 SGHRS, CDR2 YFSETQ. The CDR3 has 15 residues. Trimming left V 3 bases short and J 5 bases short, with 17 bases between. The CDR3 spells CASSSRPLDPYGYTF. Written as DNA, the CDR3 is TGCGCCAGCAGCTCCCGACCGCTAGACCCTTATGGCTACACCTTC.

V usage is TRBV4-2 and J usage is TRBJ1-5, with D possibly TRBD1 on 5 matching bases. Deletions cut 8 bases from V and 0 bases from J, with 14 bases between. The CDR3 is 15 amino acids. Germline V gives CDR1 LGHNA, CDR2 YNFKEQ. CDR3 residues: CASSAGRDSNQPQHF. The CDR3 nucleotides are TGTGCCAGCTCGGCAGGGCGGGATAGCAATCAGCCCCAGCATTTT.

This clone appeared a single time. This chain uses TRBV9 with TRBJ2-1; D is ambiguous. Germline assignment: CDR1 SGDLS and CDR2 YYNGEE. Trimming removed 3 bases at V and 1 base at J, with 11 bases between. There are 15 residues in the CDR3. In DNA form, the CDR3 reads TGTGCCAGCAGCGAAAAGGACCCTTCCTACAATGAGCAGTTCTTC. This codes for CASSEKDPSYNEQFF.

This chain joins TRBV28 and TRBJ1-3, with 8 nucleotides matching TRBD1. The CDR3 totals 14 residues. CDR1 and CDR2 from the germline V gene are MDHEN and SYDVKM. J gave up 0 bases and V 8 bases, and 3 bases lay outside the gene matches. CDR3 in amino acids: CASGTGGSGNTIYF. The CDR3 nucleotides are TGTGCCAGCGGGACAGGCGGCTCTGGAAACACCATATATTTT.

A few counts support this clone. In DNA, the CDR3 is TGTGCCAGCAGCTTCGGGGGAAGCACCTATAATTCACCCCTCCACTTT. Residues: CASSFGGSTYNSPLHF. The chain has TRBV7-2 and TRBJ1-6, with D perhaps TRBD1 (5 bases). Per germline, CDR1 SGHTA and CDR2 FQGNSA. Trimming removed 3 bases at V and 2 bases at J, with 11 bases between. The CDR3 covers 16 residues.

The rearrangement links TRBV2 to TRBJ1-5; D is undetermined. The CDR3 length is 15 residues. With 7 bases removed from V and 0 bases from J, the gap between germline ends came to 13 bases. Germline CDR1 and CDR2: SNHLY and FYNNEI. The CDR3, as DNA: TGTGCCAGCATGCCCGGTCAGAATAGCAATCAGCCCCAGCATTTT. It specifies CASMPGQNSNQPQHF. The variable domain in full, completed from reference TRBV2 and TRBJ1-5, reads EPEVTQTPSHQVTQMGQEVILRCVPISNHLYFYWYRQILGQKVEFLVSFYNNEISEKSEIFDDQFSVERPDGSNFTLKIRSTKLEDSAMYFCASMPGQNSNQPQHFGDGTRLSIL.

The J gene is TRBJ2-2, the V gene TRBV9; D may be TRBD1 (5 bases). CDR1 is SGDLS, CDR2 YYNGEE, per germline. The CDR3 contains 14 residues. V was pared by 0 bases and J by 3 bases, with 6 bases between. The CDR3 nucleotides are TGTGCCAGCAGCGTAGAAGGGGACACCGGGGAGCTGTTTTTT. Amino acids: CASSVEGDTGELFF. Full variable domain (rest looked up from reference TRBV9 and TRBJ2-2): DSGVTQTPKHLITATGQRVTLRCSPRSGDLSVYWYQQSLDQGLQFLIQYYNGEERAKGNILERFSAQQFPDLHSELNLSSLELGDSALYFCASSVEGDTGELFFGEGSRLTVL.

J is TRBJ1-1 and V is TRBV21-1; the DNA was not compared with TRBD1, the D call given in the table. TRBV21-1 is a pseudogene segment. The CDR3 sequence is 17 residues long. In DNA, the CDR3 is TGTGCCAGCAGCAGGAACTGGACAGGGGGGTGTGGCACTGAAGCTTTCTTT. This sequence encodes CASSRNWTGGCGTEAFF.

The chain couples TRBV27 to TRBJ2-1; D unclear. Germline V lookup: CDR1 MNHEY, CDR2 SMNVEV (reference sequence). This CDR3 spans 13 amino acids. Trimming took off 2 bases at V and 8 bases at J, with 10 bases between the two ends. The CDR3 loop is CASSLPTDDEQFF. As DNA, the CDR3 is TGTGCCAGCAGTTTACCAACGGACGATGAGCAGTTCTTC.

This rearrangement joins TRBV5-1 to TRBJ2-1; 9 bases are a match to TRBD2. Per germline, CDR1 SGHRS and CDR2 YFSETQ. V dropped 6 bases and J dropped 9; count of bases not matched to a gene: 10. This CDR3 spans 14 amino acids. The CDR3 sequence: CASIPGLAPGEQFF. The CDR3 nucleotides read TGCGCCAGCATCCCGGGACTAGCACCAGGTGAGCAGTTCTTC.

This chain links TRBV28 with TRBJ2-1; 7 nucleotides match TRBD1. After removal of 5 bases from V and 3 bases from J, the junction contained 4 bases not matched to a gene. The germline CDR1 and CDR2 sequences are MDHEN and SYDVKM. CDR3 size: 14 residues. CDR3 sequence reads: CASSTPGGYNEQFF. In nucleotides, the CDR3 is TGTGCCAGCAGTACCCCAGGGGGCTACAATGAGCAGTTCTTC.

This clone was detected only once. This rearrangement joins TRBV18 to TRBJ2-1; no reliable D call. V lost 2 bases, J lost 0 bases, and 11 bases lay in between. The germline V gene has CDR1 KGHSH and CDR2 LQKENI. CDR3 length: 16 residues. CDR3 bases: TGTGCCAGCTCACCAATCAGGTCTAGCTCCTACAATGAGCAGTTCTTC. Translated, it gives CASSPIRSSSYNEQFF. The complete variable domain, with remaining parts taken from reference TRBV18 and TRBJ2-1, reads NAGVMQNPRHLVRRRGQEARLRCSPMKGHSHVYWYRQLPEEGLKFMVYLQKENIIDESGMPKERFSAEFPKEGPSILRIQQVVRGDSAAYFCASSPIRSSSYNEQFFGPGTRLTVL.

This sequence joins TRBV2 and TRBJ1-4; the D is unclear. The CDR3 consists of 15 residues. Trimming took 4 bases from V and 0 from J, leaving 9 bases between them. Germline V gene sequence: CDR1 SNHLY, CDR2 FYNNEI. This CDR3 reads CASSGQIATNEKLFF. The CDR3 DNA follows: TGTGCCAGCAGTGGACAAATTGCAACTAATGAAAAACTGTTTTTT.

CDR3 amino acids: CASSKGLAGVDTQYF. CDR3 DNA: TGTGCCAGCAGCAAGGGACTAGCGGGCGTCGATACGCAGTATTTT. This sequence joins TRBV7-3 and TRBJ2-3, with 12 bases that match TRBD2. Germline V gene data show CDR1 as SGHTA and CDR2 as FQGTGA. The CDR3 loop spans 15 amino acids. V trimming: 5 bases; J trimming: 6 bases; junction bases outside the gene matches: 6.

The chain combines TRBV5-1 with TRBJ1-3, with TRBD1 matching over 8 bases. J lost 7 bases, V lost 4 bases, and 13 bases had no gene match. The CDR3 length is 16 residues. From germline, CDR1 is SGHRS and CDR2 YFSETQ. DNA of the CDR3: TGCGCCAGCAGCCCGACCCCCGGACAGGGTGGGAACACCATATATTTT. Its protein is CASSPTPGQGGNTIYF.

This chain links TRBV28 with TRBJ2-7; D is unclear. Germline CDR1 is MDHEN and CDR2 is SYDVKM. V shed 9 bases and J shed 3 bases, with 24 bases lying between them. CDR3 length: 16 residues. The CDR3 coding sequence is TGTGCCAGTTCGCCGGGCGGTGCAGGTATGCTCTACGAGCAGTACTTC. Translating gives CASSPGGAGMLYEQYF.

This chain connects TRBV4-2 to TRBJ2-1, with D possibly TRBD2 on 5 matching bases. This CDR3 comprises 19 residues. V lost 0 bases and J lost 4, with 22 bases in between. Germline-derived CDR1 and CDR2 are LGHNA and YNFKEQ. DNA of the CDR3: TGTGCCAGCAGCCAAGATTCAACTAGAAACCTTCCAACTTACAATGAGCAGTTCTTC. Its protein product is CASSQDSTRNLPTYNEQFF.

This clone has a single count. The gene calls are TRBV19 and TRBJ2-1, with D maybe TRBD2 (6 bases). V was shortened by 8 bases and J by 10 bases, with 21 bases between the two germline ends. The CDR3 loop spans 14 amino acids. Germline CDR1 and CDR2: LNHDA and SQIVND (reference sequence). The CDR3 sequence: CASSLIAELGEQFF. The CDR3 DNA sequence: TGTGCCAGTTCCTTAATAGCGGAGCTTGGCGAGCAGTTCTTC.

The V gene is TRBV19, the J gene TRBJ1-1; TRBD1 agrees at 9 bases. J gave up 9 bases and V 1 base, and 3 bases lay outside the gene matches. Germline values: CDR1 LNHDA, CDR2 SQIVND (reference sequence). The CDR3 contains 13 residues. This CDR3 reads CASSIGTGVKAFF. CDR3 bases: TGTGCCAGTAGTATAGGGACAGGGGTTAAAGCTTTCTTT.

The rearrangement joins TRBV27 to TRBJ2-1, with D perhaps being TRBD1 or TRBD2 (5 bases each). The V end was cut by 0 bases, the J end by 13 bases, with 16 bases between. The CDR3 consists of 14 residues. Looked up from germline, CDR1 is MNHEY and CDR2 is SMNVEV (reference sequence). CDR3 loop: CASSLSEGPPEQFF. The CDR3 coding sequence is TGTGCCAGCAGTTTATCTGAGGGACCGCCGGAACAGTTCTTC.

The genes are TRBV28 and TRBJ2-1; 7 nucleotides line up with TRBD1. This CDR3 spans 13 amino acids. CDR1 is MDHEN and CDR2 is SYDVKM in the germline V gene. The ends lost 9 bases at V and 7 bases at J; junction bases unmatched: 9. The CDR3 bases are TGTGCCAGTTTGGACAGGCCGCGGAATGAGCAGTTCTTC. This encodes CASLDRPRNEQFF.

This clone was detected once. The chain recombines TRBV9 with TRBJ2-1, with 8 bases identical to TRBD1. V was pared by 2 bases and J by 5 bases, with 12 bases of the junction left unmatched. The CDR3 extends over 17 amino acids. The germline CDR1 and CDR2 sequences are SGDLS and YYNGEE. CDR3 bases: TGTGCCAGCAGCGTTAGGCCCAGGGGGCGGCTGAACAATGAGCAGTTCTTC. Translation gives CASSVRPRGRLNNEQFF.